Described below is a single T cell receptor (beta chain) sequence and its context. The protocol was immunoSEQ multiplex PCR, while the TCRdb copy is restricted to in-frame clones and leaves out a portion. The sample has 20,000 to 25,000 clones; about 85% are singletons. This sample is part of a study of control samples from healthy donors and cancer patients. V was trimmed by 4 bases and J by 6 bases, leaving 18 bases between them. The CDR3 runs to 15 residues. Germline V gene lookup returns CDR1 LGHNA and CDR2 YNFKEQ. The TCR sequence derives from a man aged 55 to 69 with head and neck cancer. Sequenced sample: PBMCs. The chain couples TRBV4-2 to TRBJ1-1; no reliable D call. CDR3 bases: TGTGCCAGCAGCCTCAGACCGGGTCCTGACGCTGAAGCTTTCTTT. It codes for CASSLRPGPDAEAFF.